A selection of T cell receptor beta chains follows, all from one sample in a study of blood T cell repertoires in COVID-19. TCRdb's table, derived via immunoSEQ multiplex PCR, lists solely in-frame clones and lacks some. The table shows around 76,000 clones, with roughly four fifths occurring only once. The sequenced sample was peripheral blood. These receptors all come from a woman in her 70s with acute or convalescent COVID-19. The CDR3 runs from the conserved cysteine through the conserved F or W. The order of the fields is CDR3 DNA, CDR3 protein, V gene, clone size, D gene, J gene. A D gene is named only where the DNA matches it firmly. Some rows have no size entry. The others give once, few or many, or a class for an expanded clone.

CDR3 DNA: TGTGCCAGCAGGGCTCGACAGGCGACGAACACTGAAGCTTTCTTT; CDR3 protein: CASRARQATNTEAFF; V gene: TRBV6-5; clone size: -; D gene: -; J gene: TRBJ1-1
CDR3 DNA: TGTGCCATCAGTGGGACAGAGGAAGGGGGAGAGCAGTACTTC; CDR3 protein: CAISGTEEGGEQYF; V gene: TRBV10-3; clone size: -; D gene: -; J gene: TRBJ2-7
CDR3 DNA: TGTGCCAGCAGGCAACCGGGACAGGGGGCCTGGACCGGGGAGCTGTTTTTT; CDR3 protein: CASRQPGQGAWTGELFF; V gene: TRBV28; clone size: -; D gene: TRBD1; J gene: TRBJ2-2
CDR3 DNA: TGTGCCAGCAGCTTAGAGGGTCAGGGGAACTATGGCTACACCTTC; CDR3 protein: CASSLEGQGNYGYTF; V gene: TRBV7-9; clone size: -; D gene: -; J gene: TRBJ1-2
CDR3 DNA: TGTGCCAGCAGTGGATGGACTAGGGACCTCACAGATACGCAGTATTTT; CDR3 protein: CASSGWTRDLTDTQYF; V gene: TRBV28; clone size: -; D gene: TRBD2; J gene: TRBJ2-3
CDR3 DNA: TGTGCCAGCAGTGGGGGCCCGGGACAGGGCCCCTATAGCAATCAGCCCCAGCATTTT; CDR3 protein: CASSGGPGQGPYSNQPQHF; V gene: TRBV6-1; clone size: -; D gene: TRBD1; J gene: TRBJ1-5
CDR3 DNA: TGTGCCAGCAGTGACGACAGGGTTTATGGCTACGAGCAGTACTTC; CDR3 protein: CASSDDRVYGYEQYF; V gene: TRBV6-1; clone size: -; D gene: TRBD1; J gene: TRBJ2-7
CDR3 DNA: TGTGCCACCTTTCAGACTAGCGGGGCGACCTACGAGCAGTACTTC; CDR3 protein: CATFQTSGATYEQYF; V gene: TRBV6-5; clone size: few; D gene: TRBD2; J gene: TRBJ2-7
CDR3 DNA: TGTGCCAGCACCCCCCCGGGAGTCAACACTGAAGCTTTCTTT; CDR3 protein: CASTPPGVNTEAFF; V gene: TRBV6-5; clone size: -; D gene: -; J gene: TRBJ1-1
CDR3 DNA: TGTGCCAGCAGTTCCCCCGGGACAGCTACCTACGAGCAGTACTTC; CDR3 protein: CASSSPGTATYEQYF; V gene: TRBV6-6; clone size: -; D gene: TRBD1; J gene: TRBJ2-7
CDR3 DNA: TGTGCCAGCAGCCAAGACGGCACTAGCGGGAGGAATGAGCAGTTCTTC; CDR3 protein: CASSQDGTSGRNEQFF; V gene: TRBV3-1/TRBV3-2; clone size: few; D gene: TRBD2; J gene: TRBJ2-1
CDR3 DNA: TGTGCCATCAGTGAGACAGAGATGAACACTGAAGCTTTCTTT; CDR3 protein: CAISETEMNTEAFF; V gene: TRBV10-3; clone size: -; D gene: -; J gene: TRBJ1-1
CDR3 DNA: TGTGCCAGCAGTTTCACCGGACTCAGTAGCTCCTACGAGCAGTACTTC; CDR3 protein: CASSFTGLSSSYEQYF; V gene: TRBV6-2/TRBV6-3; clone size: -; D gene: -; J gene: TRBJ2-7
CDR3 DNA: TGTGCCAGCAGCTTGATGGGACAGGGCGGCAATCAGCCCCAGCATTTT; CDR3 protein: CASSLMGQGGNQPQHF; V gene: TRBV5-4; clone size: -; D gene: TRBD1; J gene: TRBJ1-5
CDR3 DNA: TGTGCCAGCAGCTCCCCGGGACTAGCGGGGTCCCGGGATACGCAGTATTTT; CDR3 protein: CASSSPGLAGSRDTQYF; V gene: TRBV7-9; clone size: -; D gene: TRBD2; J gene: TRBJ2-3
CDR3 DNA: TGTGCCAGCAGCTTCGCAGGGATTAGAAACACCATATATTTT; CDR3 protein: CASSFAGIRNTIYF; V gene: TRBV7-9; clone size: -; D gene: -; J gene: TRBJ1-3
CDR3 DNA: TGCAGCGTTGAAGATTTCGACGAGCAGTACTTC; CDR3 protein: CSVEDFDEQYF; V gene: TRBV29-1; clone size: -; D gene: -; J gene: TRBJ2-7
CDR3 DNA: TGTGCCAGCAGCCCCTATAGTTCCACTGAAGCTTTCTTT; CDR3 protein: CASSPYSSTEAFF; V gene: TRBV28; clone size: -; D gene: -; J gene: TRBJ1-1
CDR3 DNA: TGTGCCAGCAGCCCAGGGACAGGGGCAATGAACACTGAAGCTTTCTTT; CDR3 protein: CASSPGTGAMNTEAFF; V gene: TRBV5-6; clone size: -; D gene: TRBD1; J gene: TRBJ1-1
CDR3 DNA: TGCGCCAGCAGCAGACTAGCGGGGAACACCGGGGAGCTGTTTTTT; CDR3 protein: CASSRLAGNTGELFF; V gene: TRBV10-1; clone size: -; D gene: TRBD2; J gene: TRBJ2-2
CDR3 DNA: TGTGCCAGCAGTCGGGGGGAGGGCCAAGAGACCCAGTACTTC; CDR3 protein: CASSRGEGQETQYF; V gene: TRBV6-5; clone size: -; D gene: TRBD2; J gene: TRBJ2-5
CDR3 DNA: TGTGCCAGCTGCCAGGGCACGAATTCACCCCTCCACTTT; CDR3 protein: CASCQGTNSPLHF; V gene: TRBV3-1/TRBV3-2; clone size: -; D gene: -; J gene: TRBJ1-6
CDR3 DNA: TGTGCCAGCAGCCGTACAGCGGGAGGGCATGCAGATACGCAGTATTTT; CDR3 protein: CASSRTAGGHADTQYF; V gene: TRBV7-3; clone size: -; D gene: TRBD2; J gene: TRBJ2-3
CDR3 DNA: TGTGCCAGCTCCGCCAGGGCCCAGATGAACACTGAAGCTTTCTTT; CDR3 protein: CASSARAQMNTEAFF; V gene: TRBV18; clone size: -; D gene: -; J gene: TRBJ1-1
CDR3 DNA: TGCGCCAGCAGCTTGGCCGCTGGGTCGGGCTCCTACGAGCAGTACTTC; CDR3 protein: CASSLAAGSGSYEQYF; V gene: TRBV5-1; clone size: -; D gene: -; J gene: TRBJ2-7
CDR3 DNA: TGCAGTGCTAGTTTTGGGCATGGGACTAGATACAATGAGCAGTTCTTC; CDR3 protein: CSASFGHGTRYNEQFF; V gene: TRBV20-1; clone size: -; D gene: TRBD2; J gene: TRBJ2-1
CDR3 DNA: TGTGCCACCAGCAGAGTCGCTTGGGGCCATGAGCAGTTCTTC; CDR3 protein: CATSRVAWGHEQFF; V gene: TRBV15; clone size: once; D gene: -; J gene: TRBJ2-1
CDR3 DNA: TGTGCCAGCAGTTACTCGCAGGGGACAACTAATGAAAAACTGTTTTTT; CDR3 protein: CASSYSQGTTNEKLFF; V gene: TRBV6-6; clone size: -; D gene: -; J gene: TRBJ1-4
CDR3 DNA: TGTGCCAGCTCACCACCGGGAAGGGGTGGCTACACCTTC; CDR3 protein: CASSPPGRGGYTF; V gene: TRBV18; clone size: -; D gene: -; J gene: TRBJ1-2
CDR3 DNA: TGCGCCAGCAGCCAGCGGGACAGGGTCTACGAGCAGTACTTC; CDR3 protein: CASSQRDRVYEQYF; V gene: TRBV4-1; clone size: -; D gene: TRBD1; J gene: TRBJ2-7
CDR3 DNA: TGTGCCTGGAGTGTACGGGGGAACACTGAAGCTTTCTTT; CDR3 protein: CAWSVRGNTEAFF; V gene: TRBV30; clone size: -; D gene: -; J gene: TRBJ1-1
CDR3 DNA: TGTGCCAGCAGCGTAGCCGGGAGGGCCCTGTTCTTC; CDR3 protein: CASSVAGRALFF; V gene: TRBV9; clone size: -; D gene: TRBD2; J gene: TRBJ2-1
CDR3 DNA: TGTGCCAGCAGTTTAGCTAAACCACCCCTCCACTTT; CDR3 protein: CASSLAKPPLHF; V gene: TRBV28; clone size: once; D gene: -; J gene: TRBJ1-6
CDR3 DNA: TGCAGCGTTTCCGAAGCGACCGGGGAGCTGTTTTTT; CDR3 protein: CSVSEATGELFF; V gene: TRBV29-1; clone size: -; D gene: -; J gene: TRBJ2-2
CDR3 DNA: TGCGCCAGCAGCTTGACTACTAGCGGGAGTAGGACAGATACGCAGTATTTT; CDR3 protein: CASSLTTSGSRTDTQYF; V gene: TRBV5-1; clone size: -; D gene: TRBD2; J gene: TRBJ2-3
CDR3 DNA: TGTGCCAGCAGCTCTGGGCCGGGAGAGCAGTTCTTC; CDR3 protein: CASSSGPGEQFF; V gene: TRBV6-5; clone size: -; D gene: -; J gene: TRBJ2-1
CDR3 DNA: TGTGCCAGCAGATACTCCGGAGAGCTTAATCAGCCCCAGCATTTT; CDR3 protein: CASRYSGELNQPQHF; V gene: TRBV6-5; clone size: -; D gene: -; J gene: TRBJ1-5
CDR3 DNA: TGTGCCAGCAGCTTAAGTGTCAACAGGGGGCCTGGCTACACCTTC; CDR3 protein: CASSLSVNRGPGYTF; V gene: TRBV7-2; clone size: -; D gene: TRBD1; J gene: TRBJ1-2
CDR3 DNA: TGTGCCAGCAGCTTGACGTGGACAGTAGAGACCCAGTACTTC; CDR3 protein: CASSLTWTVETQYF; V gene: TRBV5-4; clone size: -; D gene: -; J gene: TRBJ2-5
CDR3 DNA: TGTGCCAGCAGTGAGACAGGGGAGGCAGTTGGTGGCTACACCTTC; CDR3 protein: CASSETGEAVGGYTF; V gene: TRBV2; clone size: few; D gene: TRBD1; J gene: TRBJ1-2
CDR3 DNA: TGCAGCGTTGGGGACAGGGGGCTGGAGCAGTACTTC; CDR3 protein: CSVGDRGLEQYF; V gene: TRBV29-1; clone size: -; D gene: TRBD1; J gene: TRBJ2-7
CDR3 DNA: TGTGCCATCAGTGACCCCGGGCTAGCGGGCACAGATACGCAGTATTTT; CDR3 protein: CAISDPGLAGTDTQYF; V gene: TRBV10-3; clone size: few; D gene: TRBD2; J gene: TRBJ2-3
CDR3 DNA: TGTGCCTGGAGTGTACTAGGGACAGGGGAAGAAAAACTGTTTTTT; CDR3 protein: CAWSVLGTGEEKLFF; V gene: TRBV30; clone size: -; D gene: TRBD1; J gene: TRBJ1-4
CDR3 DNA: TGCGCCAGCAGCCAAGATCTTAGCGGGAGGATGGGGACCGGGGAGCTGTTTTTT; CDR3 protein: CASSQDLSGRMGTGELFF; V gene: TRBV4-1; clone size: once; D gene: TRBD2; J gene: TRBJ2-2
CDR3 DNA: TGCGCCAGCAGCCAAGAGGTTTTTGGAGGGGGCTCGGGCTACACCTTC; CDR3 protein: CASSQEVFGGGSGYTF; V gene: TRBV4-3; clone size: -; D gene: TRBD1; J gene: TRBJ1-2
CDR3 DNA: TGTGCCAGCTCACCTAATGAGCACGAGCAGTACTTC; CDR3 protein: CASSPNEHEQYF; V gene: TRBV18; clone size: -; D gene: -; J gene: TRBJ2-7
CDR3 DNA: TGTGCCAGCAGTGAAAATATTGGCGGGAGTTTCAACGAGCAGTACTTC; CDR3 protein: CASSENIGGSFNEQYF; V gene: TRBV6-1; clone size: -; D gene: TRBD2; J gene: TRBJ2-7
CDR3 DNA: TGTGCCAGCAGCGTAGAGGTGGACAGAGCCACAGATACGCAGTATTTT; CDR3 protein: CASSVEVDRATDTQYF; V gene: TRBV9; clone size: -; D gene: -; J gene: TRBJ2-3
CDR3 DNA: TGCGCCAGCAGCCAAGAGTACCAGAGGCCCTATCAGCCCCAGCATTTT; CDR3 protein: CASSQEYQRPYQPQHF; V gene: TRBV4-3; clone size: -; D gene: -; J gene: TRBJ1-5
CDR3 DNA: TGTGCCAGCAGCGCCAGTCCAGGCTTTGAAGCTTTCTTT; CDR3 protein: CASSASPGFEAFF; V gene: TRBV9; clone size: -; D gene: -; J gene: TRBJ1-1
CDR3 DNA: TGTGCCAGCAGAGCGCATAATTCACCCCTCCACTTT; CDR3 protein: CASRAHNSPLHF; V gene: TRBV27; clone size: -; D gene: -; J gene: TRBJ1-6
CDR3 DNA: TGTGCCAGCCATAAGGTAGCGGGGGACTACAATGAGCAGTTCTTC; CDR3 protein: CASHKVAGDYNEQFF; V gene: TRBV28; clone size: -; D gene: TRBD2; J gene: TRBJ2-1
CDR3 DNA: TGTGCCAGCAGCCCGGGGGGGTTGGTCTCGAGCTCCTACAATGAGCAGTTCTTC; CDR3 protein: CASSPGGLVSSSYNEQFF; V gene: TRBV27; clone size: -; D gene: TRBD2; J gene: TRBJ2-1
CDR3 DNA: TGTGCCAGCAGCGTAGGAAGTAGCGGCCCCACAGATACGCAGTATTTT; CDR3 protein: CASSVGSSGPTDTQYF; V gene: TRBV9; clone size: -; D gene: -; J gene: TRBJ2-3
CDR3 DNA: TGCAGCGTTTGTGAGTCCACGGACGAGCAGTACTTC; CDR3 protein: CSVCESTDEQYF; V gene: TRBV29-1; clone size: -; D gene: -; J gene: TRBJ2-7